The present TCR beta chain was sequenced within a study of blood T cell repertoires in COVID-19. Looking at the study overall: Material from acute and convalescent COVID-19 was sourced from the United States, Italy and Spain. T cells, B-cell-depleted T cells, or PBMCs supplied cDNA or gDNA.

The CDR3 has 14 amino acids. V was trimmed by 0 bases and J by 4 bases, leaving 10 bases between them. The germline gives CDR1 SGHRS, CDR2 YFSETQ. Authors' processing steps: How many nucleated cells were present was estimated from reference gene primer amplification. Generated by immunoSEQ multiplex PCR, the TCRdb table keeps only in-frame clones and is missing some. The DNA gave D and trimming, while V, J and clone size come from that table. This table has about 200,000 clones, more than 85% appearing once. The sequence derives from a man in his fifties or sixties with acute or convalescent COVID-19. The sample was peripheral blood. The chain uses TRBV5-1 and TRBJ1-1; D might be TRBD1 (5 bases). CDR3 sequence: CASSLVGGSTEAFF. CDR3 DNA sequence: TGCGCCAGCAGCTTGGTCGGGGGGTCCACTGAAGCTTTCTTT.